The 25 T cell receptor beta chains listed next were all sequenced from one sample in a study of tumor-infiltrating lymphocytes in oesophageal squamous cell carcinoma. A single record per CDR3 protein comes from TCRdb applying MiXCR to the PCR reads. The data contain roughly 20,000 distinct CDR3 sequences, approximately 38% of them singletons. Material: esophageal tumor tissue. The receptor source for this set is a male donor with esophageal squamous cell carcinoma.

This clonotype was found many times. The V call is TRBV5-1, the J call TRBJ2-7; D is tentatively TRBD1 or TRBD2 (5 bases each). The germline V gene encodes CDR1 SGHRS and CDR2 YFSETQ. The V and J ends lost 2 bases and 4 bases respectively, with 19 bases between them. The CDR3 is 16 amino acids. CDR3 nucleotides: TGCGCCAGCAGCTTACGCCGGGACGGCGGAGTTTACGAGCAGTACTTC. Its protein is CASSLRRDGGVYEQYF.

This clonotype occurred many times. This sequence joins TRBV5-6 and TRBJ2-5, with D possibly TRBD2 on 5 matching bases. Trimming took off 2 bases at V and 5 bases at J, with 16 bases between the two ends. The CDR3 covers 15 residues. Germline loops: CDR1 SGHDT, CDR2 YYEEEE. This chain's CDR3 is CASSFNGKLLETQYF. The CDR3 bases are TGTGCCAGCAGCTTTAACGGGAAACTTTTGGAGACCCAGTACTTC.

The V gene is TRBV2, the J gene TRBJ2-3; 7 bases match TRBD1. This CDR3 contains 14 residues. With V trimmed by 8 bases and J by 1 base, 6 bases remained unmatched. In germline, CDR1 is SNHLY, CDR2 FYNNEI. CDR3 residues: CASQAGGGTDTQYF. CDR3 nucleotide sequence: TGTGCCAGCCAGGCAGGGGGTGGCACAGATACGCAGTATTTT.

This clonotype was seen more than once but under ten times. This chain uses TRBV15 with TRBJ2-1, with 8 nucleotides matching TRBD1. In germline, CDR1 is LNHNV, CDR2 YYDKDF (reference sequence). V shed 3 bases, J shed 3 bases, and the junction held 7 bases outside the gene matches. The CDR3 loop spans 16 amino acids. In DNA, the CDR3 is TGTGCCACCAGCAGCACCCAGGGGGCGAACTACAATGAGCAGTTCTTC. Its translation: CATSSTQGANYNEQFF.

The rearrangement joins TRBV11-2 to TRBJ2-3; D remains unclear. The end of the DNA is better explained by TRBJ2-7, so the J call may be wrong. There are 12 residues in the CDR3. CDR1 and CDR2 (germline): SGHAT, FQNNGV. The chain's CDR3 is CASSLVASEQYF. The CDR3 DNA reads TGTGCCAGCAGCTTAGTTGCTAGTGAGCAGTACTTC.

The chain uses TRBV19 and TRBJ2-4; D possibly matches TRBD1 or TRBD2 (5 bases each). The germline CDR1 and CDR2 sequences are LNHDA and SQIVND (reference sequence). The CDR3 has 13 residues. The V end lost 5 bases, the J end lost 2 bases, and 7 bases lay between the germline ends. CDR3 protein: CASSWGPKNIQYF. The CDR3 DNA follows: TGTGCCAGTAGTTGGGGACCCAAAAACATTCAGTACTTC.

The V gene is TRBV12-3 or TRBV12-4, the J gene TRBJ2-7, with TRBD2 matching 12 bases. The J call may be faulty, since TRBJ2-1 better matches the DNA end. The CDR3 covers 15 residues. CDR3 DNA sequence: TGTGCCAGCAGTTCTCTAGCGGGAGGGTGGAATGAGCAGTTCTTC. It yields the protein CASSSLAGGWNEQFF.

This clonotype was found a few times. V usage is TRBV19 and J usage is TRBJ2-7, with D perhaps TRBD1 (6 bases). Germline V lookup: CDR1 LNHDA, CDR2 SQIVND (reference sequence). This CDR3 is 12 amino acids long. V dropped 3 bases and J dropped 3 bases, with 6 bases sitting between them. The DNA of the CDR3 is TGTGCCAGTAGTATGACAGGCTACGAGCAGTACTTC. Translated: CASSMTGYEQYF.

This clonotype was found many times. This chain joins TRBV5-1 and TRBJ2-3; D gene uncertain. V was clipped by 1 base and J by 1 base, with 10 bases between them. CDR3 size: 15 residues. Germline lookup yields CDR1 SGHRS and CDR2 YFSETQ. The CDR3 protein is CASSLQAKGTDTQYF. The CDR3 nucleotides read TGCGCCAGCAGCTTGCAGGCTAAAGGCACAGATACGCAGTATTTT.

This clonotype showed up just a few times. CDR3 loop: CASRAYRSGAKNIQYF. The DNA for the CDR3 is TGTGCCAGTAGGGCATACAGGAGCGGGGCCAAAAACATTCAGTACTTC. The V gene is TRBV19, the J gene TRBJ2-4, with D possibly TRBD2 on 6 matching bases. This CDR3 contains 16 residues. Germline loops: CDR1 LNHDA, CDR2 SQIVND (reference sequence). Trimming cost V 6 bases and J 1 base, with 16 bases left between them.

This clonotype came up a few times. This chain uses TRBV7-3 with TRBJ2-1; tentative D call: TRBD2 (5 bases). The CDR3 has 13 residues. The germline gives CDR1 SGHTA, CDR2 FQGTGA. V shed 8 bases and J shed 0 bases, with 8 bases lying between them. This chain's CDR3 is CASGEGSYNEQFF. The CDR3 nucleotides read TGTGCCAGCGGTGAGGGCTCCTACAATGAGCAGTTCTTC.

This clonotype was counted ten times or more. One base away lies a much larger clone, so this may be a sequencing read error. J is TRBJ2-7 and V is TRBV12-3 or TRBV12-4, with TRBD1 matching 8 bases. The V segment lost 5 bases and the J segment 7 bases; nucleotides outside the gene matches: 10. The CDR3 runs to 14 residues. This CDR3 is CASSPGQDYNEQYF. DNA of the CDR3: TGTGCCAGCAGTCCGGGACAGGACTACAATGAGCAGTACTTC.

This chain joins TRBV6-1 and TRBJ1-1; no definite D call. V dropped 4 bases and J dropped 7 bases, with 10 bases sitting between them. Germline assignment: CDR1 MNHNS and CDR2 SASEGT. There are 12 residues in the CDR3. CDR3 amino acids: CASSAATHEAFF. CDR3 coding DNA: TGTGCCAGCAGTGCGGCGACGCATGAAGCTTTCTTT.

The chain joins TRBV7-2 to TRBJ2-5; 10 nucleotides agree with TRBD1. The last part of the DNA fits TRBJ2-7 better; the J call may be wrong. The CDR3 is made up of 15 amino acids. Germline CDR1 reads SGHTA; CDR2 reads FQGNSA. The CDR3: CASSGAGTGVAEQYF. The DNA for the CDR3 is TGTGCCAGCAGCGGCGCCGGGACAGGGGTGGCCGAGCAGTACTTC.

The V and J genes are TRBV10-1 and TRBJ2-7, with 8 bases aligning to TRBD1. The CDR3 is 14 residues long. Per the germline V gene, CDR1 is WNHNN and CDR2 is SYGVQD (reference sequence). V shed 6 bases and J 1 base; nucleotides not matched to a gene: 5. The CDR3 is CASRRTGRSYEQYF. DNA of the CDR3: TGCGCCAGCAGGAGGACAGGGCGGTCCTACGAGCAGTACTTC.

The chain uses TRBV7-2 and TRBJ2-4, with a weak D call TRBD2 (6 bases). Judging by the DNA end, TRBJ2-7 fits better; the J call may be wrong. The CDR3 has 14 residues. Germline CDR1 is SGHTA and CDR2 is FQGNSA. CDR3 sequence: CASSLGGVSYEQYF. The CDR3 DNA reads TGTGCCAGCAGCTTAGGGGGGGTTTCCTACGAGCAGTACTTC.

This clonotype has at least ten counts. The CDR3 nucleotides are TGCGCCAGCTCTAGAACAGGGGGATACGAGCAGTACTTC. Its protein product is CASSRTGGYEQYF. This chain uses TRBV10-1 with TRBJ2-7, with TRBD1 identical over 8 bases. V lost 8 bases to trimming and J lost 4 bases; unmatched junction nucleotides: 7. This CDR3 is 13 amino acids long. Germline V gene data show CDR1 as WNHNN and CDR2 as SYGVQD (reference sequence).

This clonotype was recorded at least ten times. This chain connects TRBV2 to TRBJ1-5; D uncertain. Germline lookup yields CDR1 SNHLY and CDR2 FYNNEI. Deletions cut 4 bases from V and 0 bases from J, with 13 bases between. The CDR3 is made up of 16 amino acids. The CDR3 nucleotides read TGTGCCAGCAGTGGGCGACAACCTTATAGCAATCAGCCCCAGCATTTT. Encoded protein: CASSGRQPYSNQPQHF. The variable domain in full, completed from reference TRBV2 and TRBJ1-5, reads EPEVTQTPSHQVTQMGQEVILRCVPISNHLYFYWYRQILGQKVEFLVSFYNNEISEKSEIFDDQFSVERPDGSNFTLKIRSTKLEDSAMYFCASSGRQPYSNQPQHFGDGTRLSIL.

This clonotype was picked up many times. V is TRBV5-6 and J is TRBJ2-3, with 9 bases identical to TRBD2. The ends lost 3 bases at V and 5 bases at J; junction bases unmatched: 13. The CDR3 consists of 17 residues. In germline, CDR1 is SGHDT, CDR2 YYEEEE. CDR3 sequence reads: CASSSPSAGGFRDTQYF. CDR3 coding DNA: TGTGCCAGCAGCTCTCCCTCAGCGGGGGGATTCAGAGATACGCAGTATTTT.

Relative to its sample, this clonotype is medium-sized. The chain carries TRBV11-3 and TRBJ2-1; no reliable D call. Germline CDR1 SGHNT, CDR2 YENEEA. The length of the CDR3 is 12 residues. Trimming removed 3 bases from V and 5 bases from J, with 5 bases in between. The CDR3 region has the DNA TGTGCCAGCAGCTTCTCTGACAATGAGCAGTTCTTC. The encoded protein is CASSFSDNEQFF.

This clonotype was recorded many times. The gene calls are TRBV5-1 and TRBJ1-4; D unclear. Germline-derived CDR1 and CDR2 are SGHRS and YFSETQ. Trimming removed 2 bases at V and 3 bases at J, with 11 bases between. The CDR3 runs to 15 residues. This chain's CDR3 is CASSFGATANEKLFF. The CDR3 DNA reads as TGCGCCAGCAGCTTCGGTGCCACGGCTAATGAAAAACTGTTTTTT.

This clonotype was counted ten times or more. This chain connects TRBV5-1 to TRBJ2-1; TRBD2 matches at 7 bases. Germline assignment: CDR1 SGHRS and CDR2 YFSETQ. The CDR3 sequence is 15 residues long. The J segment lost 8 bases and the V segment lost 2 bases, leaving 10 bases of the junction unmatched. The CDR3 DNA reads as TGCGCCAGCAGCTTTAGCGGGCGGGCACGGGATGAGCAGTTCTTC. Amino acid sequence: CASSFSGRARDEQFF.

The chain combines TRBV7-6 with TRBJ1-1, with D perhaps TRBD1 (5 bases). The ends were cut back, 7 bases at V and 4 bases at J, with 13 bases in the middle. The CDR3 length is 13 residues. Germline V lookup: CDR1 SGHVS, CDR2 FNYEAQ. The DNA for the CDR3 is TGTGCCAGCATCTCCTGGGGCCGCACTGAAGCTTTCTTT. Translating it yields CASISWGRTEAFF.

The chain is built from TRBV7-9 and TRBJ2-1; a weak D match, TRBD2 (6 bases). V was pared by 5 bases and J by 4 bases, with 9 bases between. CDR1 is SEHNR and CDR2 is FQNEAQ in the germline V gene (reference sequence). The length of the CDR3 is 13 residues. The CDR3 loop reads CASSRRDYNEQFF. The CDR3, as DNA: TGTGCCAGCAGCAGGCGGGATTACAATGAGCAGTTCTTC.

Many counts were recorded for this clonotype. The V and J genes are TRBV6-1 and TRBJ1-2; D might be TRBD1 (5 bases). The CDR3 is 15 residues long. The ends were cut back, 6 bases at V and 3 bases at J, with 17 bases in the middle. The germline CDR1 and CDR2 sequences are MNHNS and SASEGT. CDR3 sequence: CASRSIPGSDYGYTF. The CDR3 region has the DNA TGTGCCAGCAGAAGTATTCCAGGGTCGGACTATGGCTACACCTTC.